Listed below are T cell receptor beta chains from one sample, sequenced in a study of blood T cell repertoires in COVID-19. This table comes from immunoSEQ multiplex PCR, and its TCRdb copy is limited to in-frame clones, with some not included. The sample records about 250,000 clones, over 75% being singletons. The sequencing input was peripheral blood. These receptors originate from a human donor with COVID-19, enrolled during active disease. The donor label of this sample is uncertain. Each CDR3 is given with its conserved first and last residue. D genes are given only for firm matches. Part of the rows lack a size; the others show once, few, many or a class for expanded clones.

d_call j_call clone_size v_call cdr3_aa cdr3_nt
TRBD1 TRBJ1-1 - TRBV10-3 CAISNSGTEVSEAFF TGTGCCATCAGCAACTCCGGGACAGAAGTATCTGAAGCTTTCTTT
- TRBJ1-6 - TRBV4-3 CASSQGQYNSPLHF TGCGCCAGCAGCCAAGGACAGTATAATTCACCCCTCCACTTT
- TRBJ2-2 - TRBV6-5 CASRVNRVDGELFF TGTGCCAGCAGGGTTAACAGGGTTGACGGGGAGCTGTTTTTT
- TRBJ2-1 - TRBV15 CATRKLVSSGDEQFF TGTGCCACCAGGAAACTAGTTTCGTCTGGCGATGAGCAGTTCTTC
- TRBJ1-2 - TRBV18 CASSPTKGDYGYTF TGTGCCAGCTCACCCACTAAAGGGGACTATGGCTACACCTTC
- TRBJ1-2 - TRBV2 CASRRLGAANSRANYGYTF TGTGCCAGCAGGAGGTTGGGGGCAGCGAACTCTAGGGCTAACTATGGCTACACCTTC
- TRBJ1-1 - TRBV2 CASSGLSNEAFF TGTGCCAGCAGTGGCTTGTCTAATGAAGCTTTCTTT
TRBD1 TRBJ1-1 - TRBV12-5 CASGPGTANTEAFF TGTGCTAGTGGTCCGGGGACAGCGAACACTGAAGCTTTCTTT
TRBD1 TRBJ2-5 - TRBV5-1 CASSLVFRPGQGTLYMETQYF TGCGCCAGCAGCTTGGTTTTCCGACCGGGACAGGGGACGCTCTACATGGAGACCCAGTACTTC
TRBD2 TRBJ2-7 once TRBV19 CASSIGLAPGRRYEQYF TGTGCCAGTAGTATAGGACTAGCCCCCGGGAGGAGGTATGAGCAGTACTTC
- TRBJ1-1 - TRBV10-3 CAISEGGDTEAFF TGTGCCATCAGTGAAGGCGGGGACACTGAAGCTTTCTTT
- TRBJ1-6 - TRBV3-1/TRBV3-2 CASSQGGWYNSPLHF TGTGCCAGCAGCCAAGGCGGATGGTATAATTCACCCCTCCACTTT
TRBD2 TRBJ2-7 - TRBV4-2 CASSQGPSGVGYEQYF TGTGCCAGCAGCCAAGGCCCTAGCGGAGTGGGATACGAGCAGTACTTC
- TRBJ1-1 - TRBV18 CASSAEGDGAFF TGTGCCAGCTCCGCTGAGGGTGACGGGGCTTTCTTT
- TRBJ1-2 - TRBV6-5 CASTYGGDYGYTF TGTGCCAGTACTTATGGGGGGGACTATGGCTACACCTTC
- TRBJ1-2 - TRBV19 CASSRGNQGGGYTF TGTGCCAGTAGTAGGGGGAACCAGGGAGGAGGCTACACCTTC
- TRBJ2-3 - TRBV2 CATSGGISTDTQYF TGTGCCACCTCAGGCGGGATAAGCACAGATACGCAGTATTTT
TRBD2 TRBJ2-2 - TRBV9 CASSAGLAGNTGELFF TGTGCCAGCAGCGCAGGACTAGCGGGGAACACCGGGGAGCTGTTTTTT
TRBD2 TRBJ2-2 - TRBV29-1 CSATSGRVVGELFF TGCAGCGCTACTAGCGGGAGAGTTGTCGGGGAGCTGTTTTTT
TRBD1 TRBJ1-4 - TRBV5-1 CASSPGQGIPTNEKLFF TGCGCCAGCAGCCCTGGACAGGGGATTCCAACTAATGAAAAACTGTTTTTT
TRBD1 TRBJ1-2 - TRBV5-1 CASSLTPGQGASGYTF TGCGCCAGCAGCTTGACGCCGGGACAGGGAGCCTCTGGCTACACCTTC
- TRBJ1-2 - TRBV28 CASRTTGVHYGYTF TGTGCCAGCAGGACGACGGGGGTCCACTATGGCTACACCTTC
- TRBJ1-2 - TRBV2 CASSEITTGRAGYTF TGTGCCAGCAGCGAGATTACGACAGGCCGCGCGGGCTACACCTTC
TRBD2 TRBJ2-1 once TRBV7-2 CASSPRVAGYNEQFF TGTGCCAGCAGCCCCCGGGTAGCGGGATACAATGAGCAGTTCTTC